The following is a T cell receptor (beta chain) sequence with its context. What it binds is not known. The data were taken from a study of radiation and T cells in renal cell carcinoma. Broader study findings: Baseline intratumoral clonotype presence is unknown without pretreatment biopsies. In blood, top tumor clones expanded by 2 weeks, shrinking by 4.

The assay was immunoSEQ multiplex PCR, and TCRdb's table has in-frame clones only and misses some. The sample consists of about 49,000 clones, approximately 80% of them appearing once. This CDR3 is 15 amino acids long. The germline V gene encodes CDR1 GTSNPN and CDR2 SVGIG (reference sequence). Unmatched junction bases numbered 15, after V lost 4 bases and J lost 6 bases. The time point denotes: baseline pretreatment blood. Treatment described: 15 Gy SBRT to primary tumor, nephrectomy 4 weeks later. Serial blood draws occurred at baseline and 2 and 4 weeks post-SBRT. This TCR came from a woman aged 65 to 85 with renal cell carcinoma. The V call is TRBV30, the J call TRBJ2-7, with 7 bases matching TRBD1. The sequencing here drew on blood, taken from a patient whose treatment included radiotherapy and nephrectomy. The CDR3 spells CAWTRVVAGGSEQYF. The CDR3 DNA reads TGTGCCTGGACCCGTGTAGTGGCAGGGGGTTCCGAGCAGTACTTC.